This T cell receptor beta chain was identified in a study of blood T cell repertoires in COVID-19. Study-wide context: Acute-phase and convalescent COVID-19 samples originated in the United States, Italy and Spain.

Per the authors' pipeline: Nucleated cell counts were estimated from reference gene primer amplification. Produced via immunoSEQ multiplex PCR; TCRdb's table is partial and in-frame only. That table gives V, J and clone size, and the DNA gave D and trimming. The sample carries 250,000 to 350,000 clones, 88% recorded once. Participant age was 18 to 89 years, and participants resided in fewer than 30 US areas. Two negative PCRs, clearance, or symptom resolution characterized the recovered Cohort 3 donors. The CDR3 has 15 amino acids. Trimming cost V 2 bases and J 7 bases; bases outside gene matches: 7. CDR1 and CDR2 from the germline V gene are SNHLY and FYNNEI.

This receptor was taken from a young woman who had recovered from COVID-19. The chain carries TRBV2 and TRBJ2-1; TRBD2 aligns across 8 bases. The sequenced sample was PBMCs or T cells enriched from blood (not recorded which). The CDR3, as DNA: TGTGCCAGCAGTGAACAGAGAGCGGGGGCAAATGAGCAGTTCTTC. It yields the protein CASSEQRAGANEQFF.